These 26 T cell receptor beta chains share one sample of origin, sequenced in a study of shared clonotypes between healthy human individuals. This table comes from immunoSEQ multiplex PCR, and its TCRdb copy is limited to in-frame clones, with some not included. Seen here are about 680,000 clones, 74% observed once, and the top ten hold 1.5% to 2%. Sample: memory CD4+ T cells sorted from blood. Described subset: CD45RA-negative fraction. These receptors all stem from a young woman in good health.

This chain joins TRBV2 and TRBJ2-2, with TRBD2 matching 9 bases. The germline V gene encodes CDR1 SNHLY and CDR2 FYNNEI. With 11 bases clipped from V and 6 bases from J, the junction kept 10 bases outside the gene matches. CDR3 length equals 14 residues. The CDR3 protein is CACLAGVWAGELFF. CDR3 nucleotides: TGTGCCTGCTTAGCGGGAGTATGGGCCGGGGAGCTGTTTTTT.

The V gene is TRBV11-2, the J gene TRBJ2-4; the match to TRBD1 covers 7 bases. Germline V CDR1 and CDR2: SGHAT, FQNNGV. With 4 bases clipped from V and 2 bases from J, the junction kept 8 bases outside the gene matches. The CDR3 is made up of 16 amino acids. CDR3 coding DNA: TGTGCCAGCAGCTCGACGGGGACAGCTCCCAAAAACATTCAGTACTTC. Amino acid sequence: CASSSTGTAPKNIQYF.

The J gene is TRBJ2-4, the V gene TRBV29-1; D may correspond to TRBD1 or TRBD2 (5 bases each). V was pared by 6 bases and J by 5 bases, with 20 bases between. Germline values: CDR1 SQVTM, CDR2 ANQGSEA. The CDR3 loop spans 15 amino acids. The CDR3: CSVLGMRTTQNIQYF. The DNA of the CDR3 is TGCAGCGTCCTCGGGATGCGGACAACTCAAAACATTCAGTACTTC.

This clone has ten or more counts. The chain recombines TRBV5-6 with TRBJ1-2; TRBD1 is a possible D gene (5 bases). Trimming cost V 4 bases and J 1 base, with 11 bases left between them. CDR1 and CDR2 (germline): SGHDT, YYEEEE. This CDR3 has 14 residues. The CDR3 sequence: CASSGKTVNYGYTF. The DNA of the CDR3 is TGTGCCAGCAGCGGGAAGACAGTTAACTATGGCTACACCTTC.

This clone showed up just a few times. The chain carries TRBV6-5 and TRBJ1-2, with TRBD1 matching 7 bases. Trimming cost V 5 bases and J 8 bases; bases outside gene matches: 11. CDR1 and CDR2 (germline): MNHEY, SVGAGI. The CDR3 covers 14 residues. In DNA form, the CDR3 reads TGTGCCAGCAGTGATCGGGGACAGACGGGCGGCTACACCTTC. This sequence encodes CASSDRGQTGGYTF.

The chain joins TRBV7-9 to TRBJ2-7; 9 nucleotides line up with TRBD2. Germline CDR1 and CDR2: SEHNR and FQNEAQ (reference sequence). The CDR3 loop spans 16 amino acids. Trimming cost V 5 bases and J 7 bases; bases outside gene matches: 15. The CDR3 DNA reads TGTGCCAGCAGCCAAGTAGGAGGCGGGAGGGCTTTAGAGCAGTACTTC. The encoded protein is CASSQVGGGRALEQYF.

J is TRBJ2-7 and V is TRBV14; 7 nucleotides agree with TRBD1. Trimming at V came to 5 bases and at J to 4 bases, leaving 11 bases not matched to a gene. The CDR3 loop spans 15 amino acids. Germline lookup yields CDR1 SGHDN and CDR2 FVKESK. CDR3 amino acids: CASSSGQSRFYEQYF. CDR3 coding DNA: TGTGCCAGCAGCTCGGGACAGTCCCGTTTTTACGAGCAGTACTTC.

This clone was recorded many times. This chain uses TRBV30 with TRBJ1-4; D is uncertain. The ends were cut back, 8 bases at V and 0 bases at J, with 13 bases in the middle. CDR3 size: 14 residues. CDR1 GTSNPN and CDR2 SVGIG come from the germline V gene (reference sequence). This chain's CDR3 is CAGNGVATNEKLFF. The DNA for the CDR3 is TGTGCCGGGAACGGAGTTGCAACTAATGAAAAACTGTTTTTT.

In its sample, this clone was seen once. The chain recombines TRBV6-5 with TRBJ2-7; perhaps TRBD2 as D (5 bases). This CDR3 contains 13 residues. V dropped 3 bases and J dropped 5 bases, with 11 bases sitting between them. CDR1 MNHEY and CDR2 SVGAGI come from the germline V gene. The CDR3 protein is CASSYWFGNEQYF. DNA of the CDR3: TGTGCCAGCAGTTATTGGTTCGGGAACGAGCAGTACTTC.

V is TRBV6-5 and J is TRBJ2-7, with 8 bases fitting TRBD1. With 5 bases clipped from V and 7 bases from J, the junction kept 1 base outside the gene matches. The length of the CDR3 is 11 residues. Germline CDR1 is MNHEY and CDR2 is SVGAGI. For the CDR3, the DNA is TGTGCCAGCAGTACAGGGGGGGAGCAGTACTTC. The encoded protein is CASSTGGEQYF.

The chain employs TRBV29-1 and TRBJ1-4, with 11 positions matching TRBD1. This CDR3 contains 13 residues. Per the germline V gene, CDR1 is SQVTM and CDR2 is ANQGSEA. V trimming: 5 bases; J trimming: 6 bases; junction bases outside the gene matches: 2. CDR3 protein: CSVRTGGDEKLFF. CDR3 DNA: TGCAGCGTTAGGACAGGGGGCGATGAAAAACTGTTTTTT.

The chain joins TRBV27 to TRBJ2-5; 7 bases fit TRBD2. CDR3 length: 14 residues. The junction had 8 bases not matched to a gene; V was cut back by 6 bases and J by 4 bases. Looked up from germline, CDR1 is MNHEY and CDR2 is SMNVEV (reference sequence). The chain's CDR3 is CASSTSANRETQYF. Here the CDR3 DNA reads TGTGCCAGCAGCACTAGCGCTAATAGAGAGACCCAGTACTTC.

The gene calls are TRBV11-2 and TRBJ2-1, with D perhaps matching TRBD2 (5 bases). Trimming removed 5 bases from V and 7 bases from J, with 21 bases in between. CDR1 SGHAT and CDR2 FQNNGV come from the germline V gene. The CDR3 length is 16 residues. The CDR3 sequence is CASSRRQSTSGNEQFF. DNA for the CDR3: TGTGCCAGCAGCCGACGGCAGTCGACGTCGGGGAATGAGCAGTTCTTC.

The CDR3 nucleotides read TGTGCCAGCAGCCAAGCCCAGCGGGACGCCAAAAACATTCAGTACTTC. Its translation: CASSQAQRDAKNIQYF. The chain uses TRBV4-2 and TRBJ2-4; 7 bases are a match to TRBD2. This CDR3 comprises 16 residues. V lost 1 base to trimming and J lost 1 base; unmatched junction nucleotides: 4. Germline assignment: CDR1 LGHNA and CDR2 YNFKEQ.

Comments on this clone: Different DNA sequences within this sample yield the same CDR3. The chain joins TRBV28 to TRBJ1-5; D is ambiguous. The germline gives CDR1 MDHEN, CDR2 SYDVKM. V lost 5 bases, J lost 7 bases, and 18 bases lay in between. The CDR3 length is 15 residues. The CDR3 DNA is TGTGCCAGCAGTACCCATGGTGGGGAGGGACAGCCCCAGCATTTT. Encoded protein: CASSTHGGEGQPQHF.

This clone was observed once. The V gene is TRBV18, the J gene TRBJ2-2; 10 bases match TRBD2. V dropped 2 bases and J dropped 0; count of bases not matched to a gene: 6. Germline V gene sequence: CDR1 KGHSH, CDR2 LQKENI. This CDR3 spans 18 amino acids. CDR3 loop: CASSPGTSGMANTGELFF. DNA for the CDR3: TGTGCCAGCTCACCAGGAACTAGCGGGATGGCGAACACCGGGGAGCTGTTTTTT.

This chain uses TRBV7-2 with TRBJ2-3; 9 bases are a match to TRBD2. The V gene's germline CDR1 is SGHTA and CDR2 FQGNSA. V gave up 5 bases and J gave up 0 bases; unmatched junction bases: 12. The CDR3 covers 18 residues. The CDR3 nucleotides are TGTGCCAGCAGCCGAATGGCGCTAGCGGGACTTAGCACAGATACGCAGTATTTT. Translation: CASSRMALAGLSTDTQYF.

The genes are TRBV5-1 and TRBJ2-7; 7 nucleotides match TRBD2. The CDR3 loop spans 15 amino acids. The V segment lost 0 bases and the J segment 2 bases; nucleotides outside the gene matches: 5. CDR1 SGHRS and CDR2 YFSETQ come from the germline V gene. The CDR3 DNA reads as TGCGCCAGCAGCTTGGCTAGCGGAGGTGCCTACGAGCAGTACTTC. This encodes CASSLASGGAYEQYF.

The chain employs TRBV27 and TRBJ2-3; 9 bases are a match to TRBD2. The CDR3 consists of 15 residues. The V gene's germline CDR1 is MNHEY and CDR2 SMNVEV (reference sequence). V shed 6 bases, J shed 4 bases, and the junction held 8 bases outside the gene matches. Written as DNA, the CDR3 is TGTGCCAGCAGGCGGGGGACTAGCTCCTCAGATACGCAGTATTTT. Translation gives CASRRGTSSSDTQYF.

The chain couples TRBV6-5 to TRBJ1-2; D may be TRBD1 (5 bases). V was clipped by 7 bases and J by 4 bases, with 19 bases between them. This CDR3 contains 15 residues. Germline V gene lookup returns CDR1 MNHEY and CDR2 SVGAGI. CDR3 residues: CASTHEAGLGYGYTF. The CDR3 region has the DNA TGTGCCAGCACCCACGAGGCGGGACTAGGCTATGGCTACACCTTC.

V usage is TRBV11-2 and J usage is TRBJ1-1; no clear D gene. This CDR3 has 15 residues. V was pared by 1 base and J by 4 bases, with 13 bases between. Germline V gene sequence: CDR1 SGHAT, CDR2 FQNNGV. CDR3 in DNA: TGTGCCAGCAGCTTAGCAAGCGGGGTGGGCACTGAAGCTTTCTTT. Protein: CASSLASGVGTEAFF.

This clone was counted a few times. The J gene is TRBJ1-4, the V gene TRBV7-9; D unresolved. Germline assignment: CDR1 SEHNR and CDR2 FQNEAQ (reference sequence). The CDR3 is made up of 16 amino acids. Trimming pared 5 bases from V and 4 bases from J, leaving 17 bases between. Written as DNA, the CDR3 is TGTGCCAGCAGCCGATTCACGGGGAGCTTTAATGAAAAACTGTTTTTT. It codes for CASSRFTGSFNEKLFF.

This chain uses TRBV4-1 with TRBJ1-2; 7 nucleotides agree with TRBD1. The ends lost 1 base at V and 6 bases at J; junction bases unmatched: 2. CDR1 and CDR2 (germline): MGHRA, YSYEKL. The CDR3 covers 13 residues. In nucleotides, the CDR3 is TGCGCCAGCAGCCAAGGACAGGGTGATGGCTACACCTTC. Translation: CASSQGQGDGYTF.

This sequence joins TRBV2 and TRBJ1-5, with D unclear. Germline CDR1 and CDR2: SNHLY and FYNNEI. Trimming cost V 5 bases and J 0 bases, with 17 bases left between them. The CDR3 runs to 17 residues. CDR3 DNA sequence: TGTGCCAGCAGTCTAGGTCAGGCGGGTCTTAGCAATCAGCCCCAGCATTTT. Translated: CASSLGQAGLSNQPQHF.

This clone came up a few times. The chain uses TRBV28 and TRBJ1-1, with unresolved D. Germline CDR1 MDHEN, CDR2 SYDVKM. Trimming took off 6 bases at V and 3 bases at J, with 14 bases between the two ends. This CDR3 is 14 amino acids long. CDR3 region: CASSREAHDTEAFF. In DNA, the CDR3 is TGTGCCAGCAGCCGAGAGGCACATGACACTGAAGCTTTCTTT.

The chain links TRBV5-1 to TRBJ2-2; D is perhaps TRBD2 (5 bases). The V end lost 2 bases, the J end lost 5 bases, and 7 bases lay between the germline ends. Germline V gene data show CDR1 as SGHRS and CDR2 as YFSETQ. The CDR3 extends over 13 amino acids. This chain's CDR3 is CASSLLDTGELFF. The CDR3 nucleotides are TGCGCCAGCAGCTTACTAGATACCGGGGAGCTGTTTTTT.